These 26 T cell receptor beta chains were sequenced from one sample in a study of patients and donors after allogeneic stem cell transplantation. A single record per CDR3 protein comes from TCRdb applying MiXCR to the RT-PCR reads. The profile covers about a million distinct CDR3 sequences, with roughly 18% appearing a single time and around 6% taken by the ten largest. The sequenced material came from blood, either unsorted or a sorted T cell fraction (not recorded which). These receptors were taken from a human donor who was either an allogeneic HSCT recipient or a stem cell or donor lymphocyte infusion donor (not recorded which). It is not recorded whose cells these are; they may come from a transplant donor.

On this clonotype: A read error may account for a junction end that differs from germline. V gene TRBV12-3 or TRBV12-4 combines with J gene TRBJ2-3, with D possibly matching TRBD1 (5 bases). The CDR3 has 14 amino acids. This CDR3 reads CASSLIGATDTQCF. For the CDR3, the DNA is TGTGCCAGCAGTTTAATAGGGGCCACAGATACGCAGTGTTTT.

This chain joins TRBV29-1 and TRBJ1-1, with D possibly being TRBD1 (6 bases). V shed 5 bases and J shed 3 bases, with 13 bases lying between them. The CDR3 is 13 amino acids. Germline CDR1 is SQVTM and CDR2 is ANQGSEA. CDR3 protein: CSVTGHGYTEAFF. The CDR3 nucleotides are TGCAGCGTTACGGGACATGGGTACACTGAAGCTTTCTTT.

The rearrangement joins TRBV7-3 to TRBJ2-3; D not certain. V was pared by 4 bases and J by 1 base, with 9 bases between. The CDR3 covers 14 residues. From germline, CDR1 is SGHTA and CDR2 FQGTGA. The CDR3 DNA follows: TGTGCCAGCAGCTCCCACGCGGGCACAGATACGCAGTATTTT. Translating it yields CASSSHAGTDTQYF.

The chain is built from TRBV2 and TRBJ2-5; possible D gene TRBD2, 6 bases. Trimming stripped 5 bases from V and 0 bases from J, with 16 bases between. This CDR3 is built from 16 residues. The germline gives CDR1 SNHLY, CDR2 FYNNEI. The CDR3 DNA follows: TGTGCCAGCAGTCCAAGTACCGGCGGGAACCAAGAGACCCAGTACTTC. This translates into CASSPSTGGNQETQYF. Filled out from reference TRBV2 and TRBJ2-5, the complete variable domain reads EPEVTQTPSHQVTQMGQEVILRCVPISNHLYFYWYRQILGQKVEFLVSFYNNEISEKSEIFDDQFSVERPDGSNFTLKIRSTKLEDSAMYFCASSPSTGGNQETQYFGPGTRLLVL.

This clonotype has more than one count but fewer than ten. The CDR3, as DNA: TGTGCCAGCAGAAGCGGGAGGGCCGGGCATGAGCAGTTCTTC. It yields the protein CASRSGRAGHEQFF. This chain joins TRBV4-2 and TRBJ2-1; 10 positions match TRBD2. The CDR3 length is 14 residues. The germline V gene has CDR1 LGHNA and CDR2 YNFKEQ. V was pared by 6 bases and J by 8 bases, with 7 bases of the junction left unmatched.

V gene TRBV2 combines with J gene TRBJ2-5; D is uncertain. V dropped 7 bases and J dropped 3 bases, with 12 bases sitting between them. CDR3 length: 13 amino acids. Germline-derived CDR1 and CDR2 are SNHLY and FYNNEI. CDR3 in amino acids: CASNTPREETQYF. CDR3 DNA sequence: TGTGCCAGCAATACTCCTCGGGAAGAGACCCAGTACTTC. Supplemented by reference TRBV2 and TRBJ2-5, the full variable domain reads EPEVTQTPSHQVTQMGQEVILRCVPISNHLYFYWYRQILGQKVEFLVSFYNNEISEKSEIFDDQFSVERPDGSNFTLKIRSTKLEDSAMYFCASNTPREETQYFGPGTRLLVL.

On this clonotype: A read error may be the cause here, since a much bigger clone is one base away. V gene TRBV4-3 combines with J gene TRBJ1-2, with D possibly TRBD1 on 6 matching bases. Trimming cost V 6 bases and J 0 bases, with 11 bases left between them. Germline V lookup: CDR1 LGHNA, CDR2 YSLEER. CDR3 size: 14 residues. The CDR3 loop reads CASRKGQANYGYTF. CDR3 bases: TGCGCCAGCAGGAAGGGACAAGCTAACTATGGCTACACCTTC.

The chain links TRBV21-1 to TRBJ2-3; the table calls TRBD1, which could not be checked here. TRBV21-1 is designated a pseudogene. The CDR3 runs to 16 residues. CDR3 sequence: CASSKSGGSKTDTQYF. The CDR3 DNA is TGTGCCAGCAGCAAATCCGGGGGGTCGAAGACAGATACGCAGTATTTT.

The V call is TRBV2, the J call TRBJ2-1, with D perhaps TRBD1 (6 bases). The germline V and J ends were trimmed by 7 bases and 1 base, with 8 bases remaining between them. There are 13 residues in the CDR3. CDR1 and CDR2 (germline): SNHLY, FYNNEI. The CDR3 DNA is TGTGCCAGCAAAACAGGGTCCTACAATGAGCAGTTCTTC. It specifies CASKTGSYNEQFF.

In its sample, this clonotype was seen a few times. The gene calls are TRBV12-3 or TRBV12-4 and TRBJ1-1; D ambiguous. V was shortened by 4 bases and J by 4 bases, with 13 bases between the two germline ends. CDR3 length equals 14 residues. This CDR3 is CASSYSGRSTEAFF. The DNA for the CDR3 is TGTGCCAGCAGTTATAGCGGAAGGAGCACTGAAGCTTTCTTT.

This clonotype was seen ten or more times. This chain connects TRBV5-1 to TRBJ2-3, with 7 bases that match TRBD1. After removal of 0 bases from V and 2 bases from J, the junction contained 0 bases not matched to a gene. The germline gives CDR1 SGHRS, CDR2 YFSETQ. This CDR3 has 14 residues. Here the CDR3 DNA reads TGCGCCAGCAGCTTGGAGGGGGCCACAGATACGCAGTATTTT. It is translated as CASSLEGATDTQYF. The full variable domain, in which reference TRBV5-1 and TRBJ2-3 provide the parts outside the CDR3, is KAGVTQTPRYLIKTRGQQVTLSCSPISGHRSVSWYQQTPGQGLQFLFEYFSETQRNKGNFPGRFSGRQFSNSRSEMNVSTLELGDSALYLCASSLEGATDTQYFGPGTRLTVL.

The rearrangement links TRBV9 to TRBJ2-1; TRBD2 matches at 9 bases. Trimming cost V 0 bases and J 7 bases; bases outside gene matches: 8. Germline lookup yields CDR1 SGDLS and CDR2 YYNGEE. This CDR3 spans 16 amino acids. CDR3 loop: CASSVEGGRARNEQFF. The CDR3 coding sequence is TGTGCCAGCAGCGTAGAAGGCGGGAGGGCCCGGAATGAGCAGTTCTTC.

V usage is TRBV6-2 or TRBV6-3 and J usage is TRBJ2-7; the D gene is possibly TRBD2 (5 bases). The V gene's germline CDR1 is MNHEY and CDR2 SVGEGT. V lost 2 bases, J lost 3 bases, and 14 bases lay in between. This CDR3 has 15 amino acids. The CDR3 region has the DNA TGTGCCAGCAGTTACGGTGGGGAGTACTACTACGAGCAGTACTTC. Its translation: CASSYGGEYYYEQYF.

Concerning this clonotype itself: At one end, the junction sequence differs from germline, possibly due to a read error. This sequence joins TRBV12-3 or TRBV12-4 and TRBJ1-5; TRBD1 aligns across 8 bases. The CDR3 consists of 16 residues. CDR3 protein: CGSSLGTGSGNQPQHF. The CDR3 nucleotides are TGTGGCAGCAGTTTAGGGACAGGCTCCGGCAATCAGCCCCAGCATTTT.

This chain links TRBV5-1 with TRBJ2-5; the D is unclear. The CDR3 extends over 15 amino acids. CDR1 is SGHRS and CDR2 is YFSETQ in the germline V gene. V dropped 5 bases and J dropped 1 base, with 15 bases sitting between them. CDR3 DNA: TGCGCCAGCAGACCCGACCAGCTATTCCAAGAGACCCAGTACTTC. It yields the protein CASRPDQLFQETQYF.

This clonotype was seen many times. The chain recombines TRBV29-1 with TRBJ2-1, with TRBD2 as a possible D gene (6 bases). Trimming took off 6 bases at V and 1 base at J, with 19 bases between the two ends. This CDR3 region has 16 residues. CDR1 is SQVTM, CDR2 ANQGSEA, per germline. The DNA for the CDR3 is TGCAGCGTCCGCGGACTAACCCGACCTTCCTACAATGAGCAGTTCTTC. This sequence encodes CSVRGLTRPSYNEQFF.

The rearrangement links TRBV5-1 to TRBJ1-6, with TRBD1 matching over 11 bases. The J segment lost 5 bases and the V segment lost 2 bases, leaving 6 bases of the junction unmatched. The CDR3 is 17 residues long. The germline gives CDR1 SGHRS, CDR2 YFSETQ. The CDR3 bases are TGCGCCAGCAGCTTCGGGGACAGGGGGACTAATAATTCACCCCTCCACTTT. Its translation: CASSFGDRGTNNSPLHF.

This clonotype was seen more than once but under ten times. This chain joins TRBV20-1 and TRBJ2-7; D could derive from TRBD1 or TRBD2 (5 bases each). The length of the CDR3 is 15 residues. From germline, CDR1 is DFQATT and CDR2 SNEGSKA (reference sequence). V dropped 0 bases and J dropped 5 bases, with 17 bases sitting between them. Written as DNA, the CDR3 is TGCAGTGCTAGAGATCGGGACCAAGTCTGGGACGAGCAGTACTTC. It encodes CSARDRDQVWDEQYF.

This rearrangement joins TRBV6-1 to TRBJ2-2; possible D gene TRBD2, 6 bases. V shed 6 bases and J shed 5 bases, with 16 bases lying between them. The CDR3 is made up of 15 amino acids. The germline V gene has CDR1 MNHNS and CDR2 SASEGT. The CDR3 reads CASRTGVKGTGELFF. CDR3 DNA sequence: TGTGCCAGCAGGACGGGGGTAAAGGGTACCGGGGAGCTGTTTTTT.

V is TRBV12-3 or TRBV12-4 and J is TRBJ2-1; 8 bases line up with TRBD2. J was trimmed by 10 bases and V by 6 bases; bases with no gene match: 8. The CDR3 sequence is 13 residues long. The CDR3 sequence: CASSPGLGREQFF. In DNA form, the CDR3 reads TGTGCCAGCAGCCCGGGACTAGGTCGGGAGCAGTTCTTC.

This clonotype was seen a single time. The chain joins TRBV12-3 or TRBV12-4 to TRBJ2-5; D unresolved. The CDR3 totals 14 residues. The V end was cut by 2 bases, the J end by 6 bases, with 13 bases between. The CDR3 nucleotides read TGTGCCAGCAGTTTATCGAAGGGTCAAAAGACCCAGTACTTC. This translates into CASSLSKGQKTQYF.

The V gene is TRBV30, the J gene TRBJ1-6, with D possibly being TRBD1 (6 bases). The length of the CDR3 is 14 residues. Germline assignment: CDR1 GTSNPN and CDR2 SVGIG (reference sequence). V was clipped by 3 bases and J by 7 bases, with 13 bases between them. Written as DNA, the CDR3 is TGTGCCTGGAGCGGAGGACAGCAAAATTCACCCCTCCACTTT. It yields the protein CAWSGGQQNSPLHF.

The chain combines TRBV4-2 with TRBJ2-1; 10 bases align to TRBD2. Germline assignment: CDR1 LGHNA and CDR2 YNFKEQ. The CDR3 has 16 residues. V dropped 1 base and J dropped 5; count of bases not matched to a gene: 5. Written as DNA, the CDR3 is TGTGCCAGCAGCCAAGTGACTAGCGGGCTAAACAATGAGCAGTTCTTC. Amino acid sequence: CASSQVTSGLNNEQFF.

The chain recombines TRBV6-6 with TRBJ2-7, with D tentatively TRBD2 (6 bases). This CDR3 spans 11 amino acids. Germline loops: CDR1 MNHNY, CDR2 SVGAGI (reference sequence). The V gene lost 11 bases and the J gene lost 3 bases, with 11 bases spanning the gap. The CDR3 sequence: CACRELYEQYF. The CDR3 DNA reads TGTGCCTGCCGGGAGCTCTACGAGCAGTACTTC.

This clonotype was observed a few times. This rearrangement joins TRBV20-1 to TRBJ2-5, with D unresolved. V was pared by 3 bases and J by 1 base, with 15 bases between. The CDR3 sequence is 15 residues long. Germline lookup yields CDR1 DFQATT and CDR2 SNEGSKA (reference sequence). CDR3 nucleotide sequence: TGCAGTGCTAGTTATCCACCTCTCCGCCAAGAGACCCAGTACTTC. It is translated as CSASYPPLRQETQYF.

This clonotype was detected only a few times. V gene TRBV5-1 combines with J gene TRBJ2-2; D not resolved. V was shortened by 0 bases and J by 0 bases, with 9 bases between the two germline ends. CDR3 size: 16 residues. Germline CDR1 reads SGHRS; CDR2 reads YFSETQ. In DNA, the CDR3 is TGCGCCAGCAGCTTGGCAGCATCCTCGAACACCGGGGAGCTGTTTTTT. Translating it yields CASSLAASSNTGELFF.